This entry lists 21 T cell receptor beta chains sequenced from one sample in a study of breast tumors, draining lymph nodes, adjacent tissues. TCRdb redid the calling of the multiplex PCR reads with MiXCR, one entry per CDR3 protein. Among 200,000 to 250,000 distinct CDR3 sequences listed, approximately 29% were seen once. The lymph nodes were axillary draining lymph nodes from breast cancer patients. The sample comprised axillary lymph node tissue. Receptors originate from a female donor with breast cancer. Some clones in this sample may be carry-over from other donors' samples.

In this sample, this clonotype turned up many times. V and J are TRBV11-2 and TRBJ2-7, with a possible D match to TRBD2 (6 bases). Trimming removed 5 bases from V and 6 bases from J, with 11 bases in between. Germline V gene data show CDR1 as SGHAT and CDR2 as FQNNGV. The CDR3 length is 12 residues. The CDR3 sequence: CASSVQGLEQYF. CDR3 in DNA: TGTGCCAGCAGCGTTCAGGGACTCGAGCAGTACTTC.

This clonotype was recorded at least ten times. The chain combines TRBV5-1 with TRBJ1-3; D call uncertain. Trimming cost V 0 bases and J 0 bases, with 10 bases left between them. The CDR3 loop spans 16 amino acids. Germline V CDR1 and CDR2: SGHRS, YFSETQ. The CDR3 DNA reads TGCGCCAGCAGCTTGGCCGGGGTTGCCTCTGGAAACACCATATATTTT. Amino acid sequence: CASSLAGVASGNTIYF.

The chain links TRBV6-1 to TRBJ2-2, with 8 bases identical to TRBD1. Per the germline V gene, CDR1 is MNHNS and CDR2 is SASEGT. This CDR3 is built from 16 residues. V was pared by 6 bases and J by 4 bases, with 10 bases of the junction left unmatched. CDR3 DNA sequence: TGTGCCAGCAGACCACCCTGGACAGGGACCACCGGGGAGCTGTTTTTT. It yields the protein CASRPPWTGTTGELFF.

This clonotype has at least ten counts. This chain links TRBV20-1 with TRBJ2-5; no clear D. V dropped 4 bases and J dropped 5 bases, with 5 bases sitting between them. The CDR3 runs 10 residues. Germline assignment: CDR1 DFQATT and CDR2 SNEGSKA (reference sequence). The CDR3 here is CSATRETQYF. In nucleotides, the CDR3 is TGCAGTGCTACGAGGGAGACCCAGTACTTC.

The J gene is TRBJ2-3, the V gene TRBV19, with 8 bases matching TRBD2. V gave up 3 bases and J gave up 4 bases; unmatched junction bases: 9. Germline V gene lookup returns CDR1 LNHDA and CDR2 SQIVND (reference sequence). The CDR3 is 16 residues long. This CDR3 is CASSIRSAGGPDTQYF. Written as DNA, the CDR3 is TGTGCCAGTAGTATCCGGTCGGCGGGAGGTCCAGATACGCAGTATTTT.

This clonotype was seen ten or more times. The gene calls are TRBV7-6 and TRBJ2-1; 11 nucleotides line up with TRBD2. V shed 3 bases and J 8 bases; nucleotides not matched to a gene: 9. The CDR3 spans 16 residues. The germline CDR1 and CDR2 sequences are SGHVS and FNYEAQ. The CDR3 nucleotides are TGTGCCAGCAGCTTGGTAGCGGGAGGGTTGCTTTATGAGCAGTTCTTC. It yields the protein CASSLVAGGLLYEQFF.

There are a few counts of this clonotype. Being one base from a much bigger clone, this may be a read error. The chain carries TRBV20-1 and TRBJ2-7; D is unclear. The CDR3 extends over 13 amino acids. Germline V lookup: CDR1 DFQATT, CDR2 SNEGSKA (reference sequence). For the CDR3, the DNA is TGCAGTGCTAGTAACACTAACTCCTACGCGCAGTACTTC. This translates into CSASNTNSYAQYF.

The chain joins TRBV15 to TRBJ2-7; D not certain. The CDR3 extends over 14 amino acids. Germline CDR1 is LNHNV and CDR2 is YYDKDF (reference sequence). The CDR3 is CAPRTVTTFYEQYF. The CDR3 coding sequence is TGTGCTCCCCGCACCGTCACAACCTTCTACGAGCAGTACTTC.

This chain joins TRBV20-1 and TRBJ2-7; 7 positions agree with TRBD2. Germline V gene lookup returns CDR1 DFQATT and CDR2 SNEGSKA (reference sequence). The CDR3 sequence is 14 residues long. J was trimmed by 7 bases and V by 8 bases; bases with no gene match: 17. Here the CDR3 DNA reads TGCAGTACTACCCGGGCTAGCGGAGCGGCGGAGCAGTACTTC. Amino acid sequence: CSTTRASGAAEQYF.

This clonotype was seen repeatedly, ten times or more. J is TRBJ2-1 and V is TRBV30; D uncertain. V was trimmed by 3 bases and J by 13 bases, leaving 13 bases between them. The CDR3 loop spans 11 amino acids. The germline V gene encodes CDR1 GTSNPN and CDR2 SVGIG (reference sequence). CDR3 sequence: CAWRAAPAQFF. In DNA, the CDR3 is TGTGCCTGGAGAGCTGCCCCCGCACAGTTCTTC.

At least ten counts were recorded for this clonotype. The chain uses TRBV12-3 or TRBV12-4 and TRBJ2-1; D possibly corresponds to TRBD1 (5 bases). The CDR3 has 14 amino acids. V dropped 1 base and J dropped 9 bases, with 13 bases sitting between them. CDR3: CASSLVQGAVEQFF. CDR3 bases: TGTGCCAGCAGTTTAGTCCAGGGTGCGGTTGAGCAGTTCTTC.

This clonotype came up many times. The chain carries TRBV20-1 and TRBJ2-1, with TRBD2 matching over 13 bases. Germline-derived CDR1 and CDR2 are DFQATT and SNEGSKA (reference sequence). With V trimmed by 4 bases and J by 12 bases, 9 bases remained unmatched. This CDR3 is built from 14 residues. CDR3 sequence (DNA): TGCAGTGCTACCACCGGGACTAGCGGGATTGTGCAGTTCTTC. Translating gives CSATTGTSGIVQFF.

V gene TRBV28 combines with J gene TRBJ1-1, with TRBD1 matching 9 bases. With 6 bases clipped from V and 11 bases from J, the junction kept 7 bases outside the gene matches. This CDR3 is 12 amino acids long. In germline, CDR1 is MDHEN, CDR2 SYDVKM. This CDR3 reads CASSWDREIAFF. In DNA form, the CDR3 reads TGTGCCAGCAGCTGGGACAGGGAGATTGCTTTCTTT. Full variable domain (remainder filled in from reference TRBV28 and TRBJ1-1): DVKVTQSSRYLVKRTGEKVFLECVQDMDHENMFWYRQDPGLGLRLIYFSYDVKMKEKGDIPEGYSVSREKKERFSLILESASTNQTSMYLCASSWDREIAFFGQGTRLTVV.

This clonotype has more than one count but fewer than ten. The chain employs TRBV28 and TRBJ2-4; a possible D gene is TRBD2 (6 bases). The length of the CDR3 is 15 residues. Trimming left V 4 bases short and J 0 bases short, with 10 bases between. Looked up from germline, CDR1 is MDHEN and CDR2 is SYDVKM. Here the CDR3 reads CASSSWRVAKNIQYF. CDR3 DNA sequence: TGTGCCAGCAGTTCCTGGAGGGTAGCCAAAAACATTCAGTACTTC.

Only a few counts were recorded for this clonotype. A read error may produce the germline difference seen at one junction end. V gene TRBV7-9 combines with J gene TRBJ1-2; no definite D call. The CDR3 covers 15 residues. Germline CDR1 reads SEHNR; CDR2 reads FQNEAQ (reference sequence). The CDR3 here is CVSSSDSATASGYPF. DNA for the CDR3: TGTGTCAGCAGCTCAGACTCGGCCACTGCGTCTGGCTACCCCTTC.

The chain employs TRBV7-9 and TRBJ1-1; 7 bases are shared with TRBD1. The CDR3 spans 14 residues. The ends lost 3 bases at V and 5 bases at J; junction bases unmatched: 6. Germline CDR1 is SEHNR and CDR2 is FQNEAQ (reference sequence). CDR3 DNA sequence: TGTGCCAGCAGCTTGGAACAGGGGTTGACTGAAGCTTTCTTT. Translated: CASSLEQGLTEAFF.

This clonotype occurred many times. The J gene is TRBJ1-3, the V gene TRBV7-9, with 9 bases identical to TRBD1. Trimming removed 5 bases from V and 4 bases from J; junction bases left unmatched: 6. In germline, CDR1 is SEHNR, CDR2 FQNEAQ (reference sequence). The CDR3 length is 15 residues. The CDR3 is CASSRRGQGGNTIYF. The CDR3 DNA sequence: TGTGCCAGCAGCCGCAGGGGACAGGGCGGAAACACCATATATTTT.

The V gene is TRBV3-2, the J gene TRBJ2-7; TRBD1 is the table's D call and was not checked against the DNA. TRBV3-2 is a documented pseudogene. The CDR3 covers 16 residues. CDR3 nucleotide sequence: TGTGCCAGCAGCCGAGTCATGACAGGAACCTACTACGAGCAGTACTTC. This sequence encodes CASSRVMTGTYYEQYF.

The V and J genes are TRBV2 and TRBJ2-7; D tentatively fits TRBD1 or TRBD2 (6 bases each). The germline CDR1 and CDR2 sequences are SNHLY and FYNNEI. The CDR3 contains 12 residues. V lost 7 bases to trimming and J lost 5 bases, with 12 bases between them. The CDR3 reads CASNTGRNEQYF. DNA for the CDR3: TGTGCCAGCAATACAGGGAGGAACGAGCAGTACTTC.

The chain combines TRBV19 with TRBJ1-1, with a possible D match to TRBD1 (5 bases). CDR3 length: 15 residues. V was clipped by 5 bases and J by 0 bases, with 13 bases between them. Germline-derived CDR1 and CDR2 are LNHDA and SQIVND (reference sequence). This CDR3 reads CASSPPGRMNTEAFF. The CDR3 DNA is TGTGCCAGTAGTCCCCCGGGACGGATGAACACTGAAGCTTTCTTT.

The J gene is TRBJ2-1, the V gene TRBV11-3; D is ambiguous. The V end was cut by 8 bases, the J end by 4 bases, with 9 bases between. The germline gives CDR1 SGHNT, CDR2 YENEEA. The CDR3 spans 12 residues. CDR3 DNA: TGTGCCAGCTTGGACCTGTACAATGAGCAGTTCTTC. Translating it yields CASLDLYNEQFF.